This is a list of T cell receptor beta chains from one sample in a study of blood T cells in healthy people across ages. MiXCR, run by TCRdb on the 5' RACE reads, gives a single entry per CDR3 protein. The repertoire has 1.5 million to 2 million distinct CDR3 sequences, less than 50% of them found once; the top ten carry approximately 2%. Material: blood. These receptors all stem from a woman between 40 and 55 years old in good health. Each CDR3 is given with its conserved first and last residue. The D gene is left open where the match is weak. Rows give clone size only sometimes, using once, few, many, or a class for an expanded clone.

v_call: TRBV18; j_call: TRBJ1-1; d_call: NA; clone_size: NA; cdr3_aa: CASSPLGQSTEAFF; cdr3_nt: TGTGCCAGCTCACCACTCGGACAGTCCACTGAAGCTTTCTTT
v_call: TRBV27; j_call: TRBJ2-3; d_call: NA; clone_size: few; cdr3_aa: CASSLQSGHLSDTQYF; cdr3_nt: TGTGCCAGCAGCCTCCAATCGGGGCATTTGTCAGATACGCAGTATTTT
v_call: TRBV7-2; j_call: TRBJ2-1; d_call: TRBD1; clone_size: NA; cdr3_aa: CASSLLGQGIPYEQFF; cdr3_nt: TGTGCCAGCAGCTTACTGGGACAGGGGATCCCCTACGAGCAGTTCTTC
v_call: TRBV5-8; j_call: TRBJ1-1; d_call: NA; clone_size: NA; cdr3_aa: CASRRVQGGEAFF; cdr3_nt: TGTGCCAGCCGCCGGGTCCAGGGCGGTGAAGCTTTCTTT
v_call: TRBV6-5; j_call: TRBJ1-4; d_call: NA; clone_size: many; cdr3_aa: CASSYSGEGHEKLFF; cdr3_nt: TGTGCCAGCAGTTACTCGGGGGAGGGGCATGAAAAACTGTTTTTT
v_call: TRBV20-1; j_call: TRBJ2-7; d_call: NA; clone_size: NA; cdr3_aa: CSARGGGEQYF; cdr3_nt: TGCAGTGCTAGAGGCGGCGGCGAGCAGTACTTC
v_call: TRBV27; j_call: TRBJ2-3; d_call: NA; clone_size: many; cdr3_aa: CASSAGRKADTQYF; cdr3_nt: TGTGCCAGCAGTGCTGGAAGGAAGGCAGATACGCAGTATTTT
v_call: TRBV2; j_call: TRBJ2-5; d_call: NA; clone_size: NA; cdr3_aa: CASSEAPGFQETQYF; cdr3_nt: TGTGCCAGCAGTGAAGCGCCCGGCTTCCAAGAGACCCAGTACTTC
v_call: TRBV29-1; j_call: TRBJ1-2; d_call: NA; clone_size: NA; cdr3_aa: CSVLVGSRRHTF; cdr3_nt: TGCAGCGTCCTGGTCGGGAGCCGCCGCCACACCTTC
v_call: TRBV4-1; j_call: TRBJ1-2; d_call: NA; clone_size: NA; cdr3_aa: CASSLAAGTRMGGYTF; cdr3_nt: TGCGCCAGCAGCCTTGCAGCCGGGACTCGGATGGGGGGCTACACCTTC
v_call: TRBV7-2; j_call: TRBJ2-4; d_call: TRBD2; clone_size: NA; cdr3_aa: CASSSLAESRLAKNIQYF; cdr3_nt: TGTGCCAGCAGCTCGCTAGCGGAGTCGCGCCTAGCCAAAAACATTCAGTACTTC
v_call: TRBV15; j_call: TRBJ2-5; d_call: TRBD1; clone_size: many; cdr3_aa: CATSRGDSQETQYF; cdr3_nt: TGTGCCACCAGCAGAGGGGACAGCCAAGAGACCCAGTACTTC